This T cell receptor beta chain was retrieved from a study of T cells after posttransplantation cyclophosphamide (dated by TCRdb to about 2016). About the study as a whole: The study tracked T cell repertoire reconstitution by TRB sequencing after myeloablative bone marrow transplantation using posttransplantation cyclophosphamide as GVHD prophylaxis. Samples from under 40 PTCy-treated patients, along with samples from about 16 of their related bone marrow donors, underwent antigen receptor sequencing. Blood from all 35 or so PTCy patients with 1-year posttransplant specimens was subjected to TRB sequencing. In 3 patients, TRB sequencing was also performed on up to roughly 3 more blood samples taken 2 to 5.2 years after transplant, and in a handful of patients, pretransplant blood was also TRB-sequenced. Because TRA and TRB clonality were tightly correlated in 9 samples, subsequent TCR analyses were focused on TRB only. Public TRB sequences were checked against a database of over 3,500 sequences associated with responses to pathogens, tumor antigens, self-antigens and alloantigens. What the study reported, not specific to this receptor: Across around 40 patients, TRB clonality was highly associated with recipient CMV seropositivity and CMV reactivation, and diversity in PTCy patients was similar to diversity in CNI/methotrexate controls. Donor-recipient similarity was low at 1-2 months but increased during the first year, and donor CD8+ memory clones often dominated later blood repertoires. The TRB repertoires of T cells infiltrating skin or GI tract showed only limited overlap with the TRB repertoires of T cells in blood.

Compared with germline, V lacks 5 bases and J lacks 6 bases; bases without a gene match: 11. Sequences SGHRS (CDR1) and YFSETQ (CDR2) are obtained from the germline V gene. Including cysteine and phenylalanine, the CDR3 has 15 amino acids. Left in the record is the CDR3 DNA by itself, 45 bases read in frame from the first base. This clone turned up a few times. The antigen it recognizes is unknown. No base quality information exists; no much larger clone differs at one position. What the treatment or condition label conveys for this sample: high-dose cyclophosphamide on days +3 and +4 as single-agent GVHD prophylaxis. Busulfan and fludarabine conditioning, a related or unrelated marrow graft, and cyclophosphamide on days +3 and +4 were given to PTCy patients. PTCy-treated patients were drawn from a prospective multi-institutional clinical trial. Mononuclear cells from peripheral blood and bone marrow were separated by Ficoll-Hypaque density centrifugation and then cryopreserved. Sorting of CD4+ and CD8+ T cells, including naive and memory subsets, was performed by FACS on a FACSAria II.

Genomic DNA was used for TRB sequencing, which was performed with the immunoSEQ assay at survey resolution or with the hsTCRB kit. On the authors' methods: The immunoSEQ software handled initial read processing, and the LymphoSeq R package was used for repertoire analyses. Clonality was calculated as 1 minus normalized Shannon entropy, and the Gini coefficient was also calculated for each TRB dataset. To infer phenotypes in unsorted samples, TRB sequences from sorted subsets of the recipient or donor were mapped onto the unsorted samples of the same recipient. Held by TCRdb, this immuneACCESS table contains in-frame sequences only and omits some clones. Under half of the omission traces to an unresolved V gene where checked; the cause of the rest is unknown. The V and J calls and clone size were taken over from that table, and D and trimming were inferred from the DNA. Across this sample there are about 36,000 clones, with approximately 78% seen only once. The top ten clones comprise approximately 8.7% of the sample.

The V and J genes are TRBV5-1 and TRBJ1-2, with TRBD1 identical over 9 junction bases. The clonotype originates from a female patient between 40 and 50 years old who received an allogeneic stem cell transplant from a related donor, was CMV-positive, and had no GVHD. In patients who had a transplant, some T cells may come from the graft donor. This sample comprised CD4+ T cells sorted from blood, obtained 1,700 to 2,000 days after a stem cell transplant with posttransplant cyclophosphamide. The CDR3 amino acid sequence is: CASSPGDRVSDGYTF. The bases are TGCGCCAGCAGTCCTGGGGACAGGGTATCCGATGGCTACACCTTC.